The present T cell receptor (beta chain) was sequenced within a study of T cells in Graves' hyperthyroidism and ophthalmopathy. The length of the CDR3 is 15 residues. V was clipped by 5 bases and J by 3 bases, with 16 bases between them. Germline V gives CDR1 MNHNS, CDR2 SASEGT. This clonotype has a handful of counts. The investigators amplified TCR beta CDR3 regions from RNA transcripts. First-round RT-PCR targeting the TCR CDR3 was performed with the HTBI primer set. In TCRdb, the multiplex PCR reads were re-called with MiXCR into one record per CDR3 protein. Among 500,000 to 550,000 distinct CDR3 sequences listed, just under 20% were seen once.

The source of this sequence is a man aged 40-50 years with Graves' ophthalmopathy. The chain links TRBV6-1 to TRBJ1-1; TRBD1 might be the D (6 bases). The sequenced sample consisted of blood. In DNA form, the CDR3 reads TGTGCCAGCAGTCCCCTGGGCGGGGGCGACACTGAAGCTTTCTTT. This translates into CASSPLGGGDTEAFF.